This T cell receptor beta chain was sequenced for a study of blood T cell repertoires in COVID-19. In the source study's methods: How many nucleated cells were present was estimated from reference gene primer amplification. Data came from immunoSEQ multiplex PCR; TCRdb stores just in-frame clones and leaves some out. V, J and clone size derive from that table, while D and trimming were established from the DNA sequence. The sample carries some 140,000 clones, 84% recorded once. The length of the CDR3 is 13 residues. The germline V gene has CDR1 KGHSH and CDR2 LQKENI. Trimming shortened V by 2 bases and J by 8 bases, and 10 bases separated the two germline ends.

Sequenced sample: PBMCs or T cells enriched from blood (not recorded which). The V and J genes are TRBV18 and TRBJ1-3, with D hard to call. This sequence was found in a man aged 35 to 55 with acute COVID-19. The CDR3 sequence is CASSPETLDTIYF. The CDR3, as DNA: TGTGCCAGCTCACCAGAGACTCTCGACACCATATATTTT.